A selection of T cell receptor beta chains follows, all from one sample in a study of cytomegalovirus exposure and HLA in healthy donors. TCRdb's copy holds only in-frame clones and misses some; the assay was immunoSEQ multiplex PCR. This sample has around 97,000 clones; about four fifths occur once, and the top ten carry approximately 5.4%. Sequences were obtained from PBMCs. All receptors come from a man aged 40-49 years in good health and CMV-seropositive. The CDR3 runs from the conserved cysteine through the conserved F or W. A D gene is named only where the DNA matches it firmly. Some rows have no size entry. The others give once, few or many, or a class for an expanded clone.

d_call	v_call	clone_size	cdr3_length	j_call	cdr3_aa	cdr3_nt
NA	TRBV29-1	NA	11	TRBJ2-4	CSVDAGTSQYF	TGCAGCGTTGACGCAGGAACTAGTCAGTACTTC
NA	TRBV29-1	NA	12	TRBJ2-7	CSVEDYSYEQYF	TGCAGCGTTGAGGACTACTCCTACGAGCAGTACTTC
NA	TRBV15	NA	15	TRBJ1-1	CATSRVGGENTEAFF	TGTGCCACCAGCAGAGTGGGGGGAGAGAACACTGAAGCTTTCTTT
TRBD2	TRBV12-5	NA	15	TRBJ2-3	CASGPASGGIDTQYF	TGTGCTAGTGGTCCGGCTAGCGGGGGGATCGATACGCAGTATTTT
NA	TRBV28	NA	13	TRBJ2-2	CASSSQGTGELFF	TGTGCCAGCAGTTCCCAGGGAACCGGGGAGCTGTTTTTT
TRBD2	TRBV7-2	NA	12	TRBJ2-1	CASSPTSGNGFF	TGTGCCAGCAGCCCGACTAGCGGGAACGGGTTCTTC
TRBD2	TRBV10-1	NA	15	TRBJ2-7	CATPGGLAGAGEQYF	TGCGCCACTCCCGGCGGGCTAGCGGGAGCGGGTGAGCAGTACTTC
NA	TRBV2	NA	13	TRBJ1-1	CVGRSSGGTEAFF	TGTGTCGGCAGAAGTTCGGGGGGCACTGAAGCTTTCTTT
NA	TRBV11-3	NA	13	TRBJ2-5	CASSLAGAETQYF	TGTGCCAGCAGCTTAGCGGGAGCAGAGACCCAGTACTTC
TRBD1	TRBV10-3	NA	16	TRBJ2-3	CAIGRTGQSSTDTQYF	TGTGCCATCGGTCGGACAGGGCAATCTAGCACAGATACGCAGTATTTT
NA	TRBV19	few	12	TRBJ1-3	CASRIGGNTIYF	TGTGCCAGTAGAATCGGTGGAAACACCATATATTTT
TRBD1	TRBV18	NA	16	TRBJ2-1	CASSRGTVNSYNEQFF	TGTGCCAGCTCACGAGGGACAGTTAATTCCTACAATGAGCAGTTCTTC
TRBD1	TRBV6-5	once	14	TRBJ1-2	CASSPTGTNYGYTF	TGTGCCAGCAGCCCGACAGGGACTAACTATGGCTACACCTTC
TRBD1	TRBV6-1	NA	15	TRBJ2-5	CASSSMTGPQETQYF	TGTGCCAGCAGCTCGATGACAGGGCCCCAAGAGACCCAGTACTTC
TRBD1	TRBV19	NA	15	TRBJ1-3	CASSVTGGSGNTIYF	TGTGCCAGTAGTGTGACAGGGGGCTCTGGAAACACCATATATTTT
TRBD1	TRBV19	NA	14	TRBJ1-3	CASRTGSSGNTIYF	TGTGCCAGCAGGACAGGGAGCTCTGGAAACACCATATATTTT
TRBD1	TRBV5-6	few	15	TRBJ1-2	CASSYIGQGADGYTF	TGTGCCAGCAGCTACATAGGACAGGGAGCCGATGGCTACACCTTC
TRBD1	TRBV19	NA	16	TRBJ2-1	CASSPVRDSSYNEQFF	TGTGCCAGTAGTCCGGTCCGGGACAGCTCCTACAATGAGCAGTTCTTC
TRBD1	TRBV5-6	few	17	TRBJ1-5	CASSSGTGLYSNQPQHF	TGTGCCAGCAGCTCAGGGACAGGGCTCTATAGCAATCAGCCCCAGCATTTT
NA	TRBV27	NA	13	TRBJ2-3	CASKIYSGDTQYF	TGTGCCAGCAAGATCTATAGCGGAGATACGCAGTATTTT
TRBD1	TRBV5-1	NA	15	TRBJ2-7	CASSGMGQGNEGQYF	TGCGCCAGCAGTGGCATGGGACAGGGGAACGAGGGGCAGTACTTC
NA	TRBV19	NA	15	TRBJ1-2	CASSPGRHWNYGYTF	TGTGCCAGTAGTCCTGGGAGGCACTGGAACTATGGCTACACCTTC
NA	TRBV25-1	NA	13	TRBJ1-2	CASSVLRGGGYTF	TGTGCCAGCAGTGTATTGCGGGGAGGCGGCTACACCTTC
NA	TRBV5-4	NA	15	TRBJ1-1	CASSLTRERNTEAFF	TGTGCCAGCAGCTTAACGAGGGAACGTAACACTGAAGCTTTCTTT
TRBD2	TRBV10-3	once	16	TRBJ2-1	CAIRGSSGGDYNEQFF	TGTGCCATCAGGGGATCTAGCGGGGGGGACTACAATGAGCAGTTCTTC
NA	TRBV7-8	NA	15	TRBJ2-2	CASGEVYANTGELFF	TGTGCCAGTGGAGAGGTTTACGCGAACACCGGGGAGCTGTTTTTT
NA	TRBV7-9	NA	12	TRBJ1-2	CASSPTGTSYTF	TGTGCCAGCAGCCCTACAGGGACAAGCTACACCTTC
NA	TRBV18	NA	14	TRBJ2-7	CASSPPGRVYEQYF	TGTGCCAGCTCACCACCGGGCCGAGTCTACGAGCAGTACTTC
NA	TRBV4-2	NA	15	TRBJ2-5	CASSQDRELQETQYF	TGTGCCAGCAGCCAAGACAGGGAATTGCAAGAGACCCAGTACTTC
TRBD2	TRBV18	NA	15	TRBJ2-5	CASSPPSQGGIEEYF	TGTGCCAGCTCACCACCGAGCCAGGGAGGGATCGAAGAGTACTTC
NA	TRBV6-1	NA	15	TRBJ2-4	CASSAVSVAKNIQYF	TGTGCCAGCAGCGCTGTGTCGGTAGCCAAAAACATTCAGTACTTC